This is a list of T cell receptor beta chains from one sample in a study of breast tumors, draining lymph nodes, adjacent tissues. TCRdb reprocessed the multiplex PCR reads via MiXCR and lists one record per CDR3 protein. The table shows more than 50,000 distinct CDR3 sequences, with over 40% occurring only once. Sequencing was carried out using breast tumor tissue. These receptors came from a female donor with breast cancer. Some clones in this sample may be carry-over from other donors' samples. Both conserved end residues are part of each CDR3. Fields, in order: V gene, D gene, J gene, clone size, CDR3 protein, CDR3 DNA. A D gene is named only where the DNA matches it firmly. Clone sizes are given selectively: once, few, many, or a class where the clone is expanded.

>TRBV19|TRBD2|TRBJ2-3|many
CASTSSGLAGGRDTQYF
TGTGCCAGTACCTCAAGTGGACTAGCGGGGGGCAGGGATACGCAGTATTTT
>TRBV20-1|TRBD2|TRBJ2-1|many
CSALTSVQRNEQFF
TGCAGTGCTCTTACTAGCGTACAAAGGAATGAGCAGTTCTTC
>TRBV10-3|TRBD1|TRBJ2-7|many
CAITAGQGASGEQYF
TGTGCCATCACGGCGGGACAGGGGGCTTCGGGTGAGCAGTACTTC
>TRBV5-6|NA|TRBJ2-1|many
CASSLDLRWTGFGNEQFF
TGTGCCAGCAGCTTGGACCTGCGGTGGACCGGGTTTGGCAATGAGCAGTTCTTC
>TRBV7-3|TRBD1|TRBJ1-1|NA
CASSYGQGGTEAFF
TGTGCCAGCAGCTACGGACAGGGGGGCACTGAAGCTTTCTTT
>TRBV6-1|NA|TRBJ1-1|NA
CASSEGQGWHTEAFF
TGTGCCAGCAGTGAAGGGCAGGGGTGGCACACTGAAGCTTTCTTT
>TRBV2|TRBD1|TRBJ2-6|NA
CASIGTGGGGANVLTF
TGTGCCAGCATAGGAACAGGGGGTGGCGGGGCCAACGTCCTGACTTTC
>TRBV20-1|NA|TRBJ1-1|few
CSARRNTEAFF
TGCAGTGCTAGGAGGAACACTGAAGCTTTCTTT
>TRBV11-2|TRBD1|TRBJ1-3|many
CASSMQGALLDSSGNTIYF
TGTGCCAGCAGCATGCAGGGGGCCCTTCTCGACAGCTCTGGAAACACCATATATTTT
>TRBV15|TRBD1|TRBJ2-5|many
CATSRRTGKETQYF
TGTGCCACCAGCAGAAGGACAGGGAAGGAGACCCAGTACTTC
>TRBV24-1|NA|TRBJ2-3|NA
CATSPAVLGNTDTQYF
NA
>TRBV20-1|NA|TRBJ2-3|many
CSARDRVKVTGTSFFDTQYF
TGCAGTGCTAGAGATCGAGTAAAGGTCACCGGGACCTCTTTCTTCGATACGCAGTATTTT
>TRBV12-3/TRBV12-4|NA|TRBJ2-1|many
CASSSWDFYNEQFF
TGTGCCAGCAGTTCCTGGGACTTTTACAATGAGCAGTTCTTC
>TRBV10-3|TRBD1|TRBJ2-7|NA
CAIKTGQGPREQYF
TGTGCCATCAAAACGGGACAGGGGCCTCGCGAGCAGTACTTC
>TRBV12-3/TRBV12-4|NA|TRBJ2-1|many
CASSFGTHNEQFF
TGTGCCAGCAGTTTCGGGACTCACAATGAGCAGTTCTTC
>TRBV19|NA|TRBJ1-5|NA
CASSIGREETQHF
TGTGCCAGTAGTATAGGCAGGGAAGAGACCCAGCATTTT
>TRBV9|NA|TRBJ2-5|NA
CASSRVGGWETQYF
TGTGCCAGCAGCAGGGTCGGGGGCTGGGAGACCCAGTACTTC
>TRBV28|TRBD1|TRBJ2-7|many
CASRRTGTYEQYF
TGTGCCAGCAGAAGGACAGGGACCTACGAGCAGTACTTC
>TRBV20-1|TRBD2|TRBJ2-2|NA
CSAEAGGNTGELFF
TGCAGCGCCGAGGCGGGGGGAAACACCGGGGAGCTGTTTTTT
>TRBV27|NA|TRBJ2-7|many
CASSLRDTMGYPYEQYF
TGTGCCAGCAGTTTAAGGGACACCATGGGATACCCCTACGAGCAGTACTTC
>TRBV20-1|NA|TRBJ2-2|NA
CSARDAAGIPGELFF
TGCAGTGCTAGAGACGCAGCAGGAATCCCCGGGGAGCTGTTTTTT
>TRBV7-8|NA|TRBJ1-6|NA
CASSLTGKKVLEDNSPLHF
TGTGCCAGCAGCTTAACCGGGAAGAAAGTATTAGAGGATAATTCGCCCCTCCACTTT